Listed below are T cell receptor beta chains from one sample, sequenced in a study of blood T cell repertoires in COVID-19. This table comes from immunoSEQ multiplex PCR, and its TCRdb copy is limited to in-frame clones, with some not included. The repertoire includes more than 70,000 clones, approximately 88% of them detected once, and 5% to 6.5% sits in the top ten. The sequenced sample consisted of peripheral blood. These receptors all stem from a man aged 45-65 years with active COVID-19. Both conserved end residues are trimmed from each CDR3.

>TRBJ2-3|TRBV27
ASSTRTRSADTQY
>TRBJ2-4|TRBV28
ASSSPAGGRKNIQY
>TRBJ1-2|TRBV28
ASSNDSLSYT
>TRBJ1-2|TRBV28
ASSTQGGRHGYT
>TRBJ1-6|TRBV27
ASSFSAESSYNSPLH
>TRBJ2-7|TRBV5-6
ASSLNWGLTYEQY
>TRBJ1-2|TRBV9
ASSVGRVGGYT
>TRBJ2-6|TRBV5-4
ASSLATTGGPGANVLT
>TRBJ2-3|TRBV4-3
ASSPRTGGFADTQY
>TRBJ2-5|TRBV3-1/TRBV3-2
ASSQDPRTSGRAGIQY
>TRBJ1-2|TRBV28
ASSFAGRANYGYT
>TRBJ1-3|TRBV10-1
ASSERGIQGSGNTIY
>TRBJ2-1|TRBV7-7
ASSATGLAGNEQF
>TRBJ1-1|TRBV3-1/TRBV3-2
ASSPDRLGAF
>TRBJ1-5|TRBV27
ASSLGLGTPQH
>TRBJ2-5|TRBV24-1
ATSDFPSGQETQY
>TRBJ1-5|TRBV2
ASSDRDRGGGQPQH
>TRBJ2-7|TRBV3-1/TRBV3-2
ASSQGAGYEQY